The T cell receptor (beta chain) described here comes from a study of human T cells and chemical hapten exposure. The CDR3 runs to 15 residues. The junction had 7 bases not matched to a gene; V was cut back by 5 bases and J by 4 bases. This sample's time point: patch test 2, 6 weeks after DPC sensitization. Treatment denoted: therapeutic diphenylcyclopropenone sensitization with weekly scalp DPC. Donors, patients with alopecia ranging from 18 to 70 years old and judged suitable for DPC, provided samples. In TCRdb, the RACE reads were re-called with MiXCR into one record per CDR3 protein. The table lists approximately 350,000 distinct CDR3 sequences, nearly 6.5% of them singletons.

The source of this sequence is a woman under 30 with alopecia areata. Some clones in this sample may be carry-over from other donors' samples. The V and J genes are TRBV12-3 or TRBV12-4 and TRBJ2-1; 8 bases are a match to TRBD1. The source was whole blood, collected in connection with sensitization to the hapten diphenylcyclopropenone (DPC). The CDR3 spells CASSPTGGAYNEQFF. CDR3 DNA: TGTGCCAGCAGTCCCACAGGGGGAGCGTACAATGAGCAGTTCTTC.